This passage covers 2 T cell receptor beta chains from one sample sequenced in a study of control samples from healthy donors and cancer patients. Clones were sequenced by immunoSEQ multiplex PCR, and TCRdb holds only the in-frame ones, with some missing. The repertoire consists of around 140,000 clones, with 80% to 95% occurring once and the leading ten covering around 5.8%. Sequences were obtained from blood. The origin of the receptors is a man between 18 and 35 years old in good health.

The rearrangement links TRBV4-1 to TRBJ1-2; D possibly corresponds to TRBD1 (5 bases). The CDR3 consists of 16 residues. CDR1 is MGHRA and CDR2 is YSYEKL in the germline V gene. Trimming took 2 bases from V and 8 from J, leaving 21 bases between them. The CDR3 DNA follows: TGCGCCAGCAGCCAAATGGAACGGGGAGGGGTTAAGGGCTACACCTTC. It codes for CASSQMERGGVKGYTF.

This clone was detected once. This chain links TRBV7-9 with TRBJ2-2; D is uncertain. Germline CDR1 and CDR2: SEHNR and FQNEAQ (reference sequence). This CDR3 contains 16 residues. V was trimmed by 4 bases and J by 3 bases, leaving 15 bases between them. The CDR3 loop is CASSSSWRQYTGELFF. The CDR3 coding sequence is TGTGCCAGCAGCTCCTCCTGGCGCCAGTACACCGGGGAGCTGTTTTTT.